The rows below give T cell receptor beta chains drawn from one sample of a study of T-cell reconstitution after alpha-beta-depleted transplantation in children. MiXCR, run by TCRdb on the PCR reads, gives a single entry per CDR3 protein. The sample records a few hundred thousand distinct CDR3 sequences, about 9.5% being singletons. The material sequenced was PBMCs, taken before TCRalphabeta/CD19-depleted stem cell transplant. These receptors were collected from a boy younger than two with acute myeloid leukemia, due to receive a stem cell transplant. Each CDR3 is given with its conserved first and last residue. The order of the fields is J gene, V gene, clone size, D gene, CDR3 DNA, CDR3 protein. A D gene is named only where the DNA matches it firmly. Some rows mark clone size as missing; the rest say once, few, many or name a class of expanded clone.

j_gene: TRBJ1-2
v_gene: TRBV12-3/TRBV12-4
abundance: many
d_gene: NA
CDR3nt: TGTGCCAGCACCCAAGGGAGGGGCTACACCTTC
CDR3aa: CASTQGRGYTF

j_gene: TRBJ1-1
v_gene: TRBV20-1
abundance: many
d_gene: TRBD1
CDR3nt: TGCAGTGCTAGCCCGGGAGGGGGCCTTATCCTCACTGAAGCTTTCTTT
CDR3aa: CSASPGGGLILTEAFF

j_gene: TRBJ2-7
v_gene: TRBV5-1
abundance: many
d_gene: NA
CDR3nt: TGCGCCAGCAGCTTGGGCCCCAGTAGCTCCTACGAGCAGTACTTC
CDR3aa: CASSLGPSSSYEQYF

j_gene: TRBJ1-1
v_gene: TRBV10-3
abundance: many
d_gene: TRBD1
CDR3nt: TGTGCCATCATGGGACAGGGGTGGACGAACACTGAAGCTTTCTTT
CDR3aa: CAIMGQGWTNTEAFF

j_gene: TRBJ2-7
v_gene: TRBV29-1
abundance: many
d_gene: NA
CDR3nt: TGCAGCGTTGAAGCTAGAAGTAACGAGCAGTACTTC
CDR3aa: CSVEARSNEQYF

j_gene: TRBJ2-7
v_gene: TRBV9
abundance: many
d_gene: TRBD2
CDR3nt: TGTGCCAGCAGCGTAGGGGGTAGCGGGGCTTCCTACGAGCAGTACTTC
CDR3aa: CASSVGGSGASYEQYF

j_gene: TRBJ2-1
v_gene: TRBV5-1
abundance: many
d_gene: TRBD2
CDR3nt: TGCGCCAGCAGCCAGGGACTAGCGGTCTACAATGAGCAGTTCTTC
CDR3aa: CASSQGLAVYNEQFF

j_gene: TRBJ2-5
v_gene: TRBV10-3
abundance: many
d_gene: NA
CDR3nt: TGTGCCATCAGTGAGCCAGACAGGTACCAAGAGACCCAGTACTTC
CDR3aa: CAISEPDRYQETQYF

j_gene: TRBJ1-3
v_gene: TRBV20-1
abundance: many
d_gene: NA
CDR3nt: TGCAGTGCTAGAGATAGGAGGGAAGGAAACACCATATATTTT
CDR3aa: CSARDRREGNTIYF

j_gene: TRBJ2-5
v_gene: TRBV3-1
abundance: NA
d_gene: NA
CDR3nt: TGTGCCAGCAGCCTCCTGACCGGGACCTACCAAGAGACCCAGTACTTC
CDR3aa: CASSLLTGTYQETQYF

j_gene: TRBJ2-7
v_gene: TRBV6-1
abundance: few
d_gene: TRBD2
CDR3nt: TGTGCCAGCAGTCGGCGGGGGAGCTCCTACGAGCAGTACTTC
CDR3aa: CASSRRGSSYEQYF

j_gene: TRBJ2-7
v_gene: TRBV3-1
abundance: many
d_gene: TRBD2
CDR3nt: TGTGCCAGCAGCCAAGCGGTCGCGGGGGCCTACGAGCAGTACTTC
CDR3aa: CASSQAVAGAYEQYF

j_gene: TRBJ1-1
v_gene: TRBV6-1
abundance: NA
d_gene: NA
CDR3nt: TGTGCCAGCAGTGAATATCAGGGTCCGTTGAGAGCTTTCTTT
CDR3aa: CASSEYQGPLRAFF

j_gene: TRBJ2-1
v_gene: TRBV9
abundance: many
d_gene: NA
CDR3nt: TGTGCCAGCAGCACCGACGCGAGCTCCTACAATGAGCAGTTCTTC
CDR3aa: CASSTDASSYNEQFF

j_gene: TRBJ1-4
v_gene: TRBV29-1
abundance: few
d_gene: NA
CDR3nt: TGCAGCGTTGAAGATGGGGCAGGGGTTGGTGAAAAACTGTTTTTT
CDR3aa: CSVEDGAGVGEKLFF

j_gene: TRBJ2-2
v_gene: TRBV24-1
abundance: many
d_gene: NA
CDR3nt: TGTGCCACCAGTGATACCGTGACTCGGGCTACGCCGAACACCGGGGAGCTGTTTTTT
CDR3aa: CATSDTVTRATPNTGELFF

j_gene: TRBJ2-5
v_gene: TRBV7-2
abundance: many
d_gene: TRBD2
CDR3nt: TGTGCCAGCAGCTTACAGGGACTAGCGGGAGAAGAGACCCAGTACTTC
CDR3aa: CASSLQGLAGEETQYF

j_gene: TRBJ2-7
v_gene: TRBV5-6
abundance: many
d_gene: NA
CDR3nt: TGTGCCAGCAGCTTGGGGACGGGGGTGCGAGAGCAGTACTTC
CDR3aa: CASSLGTGVREQYF

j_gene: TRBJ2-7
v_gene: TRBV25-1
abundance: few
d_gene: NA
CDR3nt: TGTGCCAGCAGTGAGAGGGCCTCAGGCCGTAGCACCTACGAGCAGTACTTC
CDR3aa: CASSERASGRSTYEQYF

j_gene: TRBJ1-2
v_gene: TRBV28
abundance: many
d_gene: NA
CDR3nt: TGTGCCTTTGAAGACGGGAACTATGGCTACACCTTC
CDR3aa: CAFEDGNYGYTF

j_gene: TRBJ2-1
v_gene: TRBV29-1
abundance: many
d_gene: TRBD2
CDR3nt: TGCAGCGTTGAAATTGGGGGACTAGCTTACTACAATGAGCAGTTCTTC
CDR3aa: CSVEIGGLAYYNEQFF

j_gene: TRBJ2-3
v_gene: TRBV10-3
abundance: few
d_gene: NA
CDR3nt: TGTGCCATCAGTGAGCAGGGAGAGGGGGCAGATACGCAGTATTTT
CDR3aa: CAISEQGEGADTQYF

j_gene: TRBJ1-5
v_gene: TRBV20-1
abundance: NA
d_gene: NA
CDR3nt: TGCAGTGCTAGAGAGGGGGGTTATAGCAATCAGCCCCAGCATTTT
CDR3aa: CSAREGGYSNQPQHF

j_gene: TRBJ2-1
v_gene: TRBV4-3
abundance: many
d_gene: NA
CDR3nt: TGCGCCAGCAGCCCCCATACTCGGAATGAGCAGTTCTTC
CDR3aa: CASSPHTRNEQFF

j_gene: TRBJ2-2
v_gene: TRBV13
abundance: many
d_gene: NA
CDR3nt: TGTGCCAGCACATTTAATATCCCCGGGGAGCTGTTTTTT
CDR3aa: CASTFNIPGELFF

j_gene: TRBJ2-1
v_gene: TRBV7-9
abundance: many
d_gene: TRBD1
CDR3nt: TGTGCCAGCAGTTCCCGACGGGACAGGGGGTATCAGGATGAGCAGTTCTTC
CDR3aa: CASSSRRDRGYQDEQFF

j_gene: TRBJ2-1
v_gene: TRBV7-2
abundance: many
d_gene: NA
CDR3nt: TGTGCCAGCAGCTTCTCGGGGGTTTCTTTCAATGAGCAGTTCTTC
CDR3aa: CASSFSGVSFNEQFF

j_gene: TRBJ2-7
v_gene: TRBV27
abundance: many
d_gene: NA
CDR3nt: TGTGCCAGCAGTTCAGGGTATGGTAGATCGGACTACGAGCAGTACTTC
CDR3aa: CASSSGYGRSDYEQYF

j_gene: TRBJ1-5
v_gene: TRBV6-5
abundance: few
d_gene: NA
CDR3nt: TGTGCCAGCAGTTACTCGGCCGGATGGAGCAATCAGCCCCAGCATTTT
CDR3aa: CASSYSAGWSNQPQHF

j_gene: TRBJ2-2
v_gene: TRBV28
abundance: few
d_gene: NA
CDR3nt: TGTGCCAGCAGGCAAATAGCGGCGGGGGCTGGGGAGCTGTTTTTT
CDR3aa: CASRQIAAGAGELFF

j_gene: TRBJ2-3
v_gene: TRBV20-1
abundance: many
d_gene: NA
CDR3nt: TGCAGTGCTAGTCGACCTAGCACAGATACGCAGTATTTT
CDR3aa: CSASRPSTDTQYF

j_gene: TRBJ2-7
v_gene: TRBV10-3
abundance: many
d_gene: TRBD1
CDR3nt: TGTGCCATCAGGGGGACAGGGGCCCCCTACGAGCAGTACTTC
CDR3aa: CAIRGTGAPYEQYF

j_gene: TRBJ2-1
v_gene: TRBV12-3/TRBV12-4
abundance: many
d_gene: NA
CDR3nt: TGTGCCAGCAGTCCCCGCCTTTTGCGCTACAATGAGCAGTTCTTC
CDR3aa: CASSPRLLRYNEQFF

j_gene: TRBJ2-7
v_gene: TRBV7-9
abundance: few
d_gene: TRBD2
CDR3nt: TGTGCCAGCAGCTCACGGACTAGCGGAGACATCGAGCAGTACTTC
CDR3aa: CASSSRTSGDIEQYF

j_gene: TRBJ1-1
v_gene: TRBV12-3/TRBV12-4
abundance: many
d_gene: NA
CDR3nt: TGTGCCAGCAGTCCGGGACACTCGAACACTGAAGCTTTCTTT
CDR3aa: CASSPGHSNTEAFF

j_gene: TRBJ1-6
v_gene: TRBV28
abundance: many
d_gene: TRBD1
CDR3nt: TGTGCCAGCGGCCGGACAGGGCCTAATTCACCCCTCCACTTT
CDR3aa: CASGRTGPNSPLHF

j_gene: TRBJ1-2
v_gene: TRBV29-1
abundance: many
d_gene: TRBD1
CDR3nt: TGCAGCGTTGAGATTGACCGGGACAGGGGGCAGAGCTCCTATGGCTACACCTTC
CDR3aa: CSVEIDRDRGQSSYGYTF

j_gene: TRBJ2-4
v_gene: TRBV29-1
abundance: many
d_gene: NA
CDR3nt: TGCAGCGTCCGCGGGAAACTAGCCAAAAACATTCAGTACTTC
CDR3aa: CSVRGKLAKNIQYF

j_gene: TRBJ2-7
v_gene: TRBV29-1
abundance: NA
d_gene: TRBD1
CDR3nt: TGCAGCGTTGCCGGTCCGGGACAGGGGAGATACGAGCAGTACTTC
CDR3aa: CSVAGPGQGRYEQYF

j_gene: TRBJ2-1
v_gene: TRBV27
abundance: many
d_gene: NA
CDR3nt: TGTGCCAGCAGCGGGGGGCACAATGAGCAGTTCTTC
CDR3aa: CASSGGHNEQFF

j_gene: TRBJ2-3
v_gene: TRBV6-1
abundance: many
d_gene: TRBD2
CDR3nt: TGTGCCAGCAGCTCCCTAGCGGCCCTAAGGGATACGCAGTATTTT
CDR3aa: CASSSLAALRDTQYF

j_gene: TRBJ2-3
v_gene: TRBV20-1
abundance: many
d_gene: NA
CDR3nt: TGCAGTGCTAGATCAAGCGGGCCATTCACAGATACGCAGTATTTT
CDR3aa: CSARSSGPFTDTQYF

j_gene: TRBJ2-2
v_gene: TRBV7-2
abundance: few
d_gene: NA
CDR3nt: TGTGCCATTCGGGGGCAAACCACCGGGGAGCTGTTTTTT
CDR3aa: CAIRGQTTGELFF

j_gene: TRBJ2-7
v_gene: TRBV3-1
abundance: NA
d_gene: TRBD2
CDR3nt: TGTGCCAGCAGCCAAGTTTTTTTTACTAGCGGATTTTACGAGCAGTACTTC
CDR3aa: CASSQVFFTSGFYEQYF

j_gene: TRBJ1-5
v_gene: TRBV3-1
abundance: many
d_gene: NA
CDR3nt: TGTGCCAGCAGCCAAGACTTCGCCAATCAGCCCCAGCATTTT
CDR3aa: CASSQDFANQPQHF

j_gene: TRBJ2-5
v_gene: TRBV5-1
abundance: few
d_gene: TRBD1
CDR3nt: TGCGCCAGCAGCCAACGAGGGGGACAGGGGGCAGAGACCCAGTACTTC
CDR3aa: CASSQRGGQGAETQYF

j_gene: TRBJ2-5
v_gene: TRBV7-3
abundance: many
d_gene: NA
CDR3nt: TGTGCCAGCAGCCACGAGGGGAAGAAGACCCAGTACTTC
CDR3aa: CASSHEGKKTQYF

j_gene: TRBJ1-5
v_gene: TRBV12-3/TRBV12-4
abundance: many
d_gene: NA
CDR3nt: TGTGCCAGCAGTTTCATCGGGGTCCAGCATTTT
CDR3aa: CASSFIGVQHF

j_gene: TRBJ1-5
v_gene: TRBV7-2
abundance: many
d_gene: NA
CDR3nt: TGTGCCAGCAGCTTAGGACGGGTCGGGGCCCAGCATTTT
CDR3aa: CASSLGRVGAQHF

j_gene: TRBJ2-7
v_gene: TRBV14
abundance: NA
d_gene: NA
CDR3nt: TGTGCCAGCAGCCAAGCATACAGGGTTTACTCGGGGGAGCAGTACTTC
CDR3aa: CASSQAYRVYSGEQYF

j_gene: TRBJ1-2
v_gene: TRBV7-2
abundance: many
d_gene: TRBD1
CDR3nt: TGTGCCAGCAGCTTAGCCGCTCGTGGACAGGGATGGGGCTACACCTTC
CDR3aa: CASSLAARGQGWGYTF

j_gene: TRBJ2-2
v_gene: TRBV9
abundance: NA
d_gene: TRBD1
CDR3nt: TGTGCCAGCAGCCCCCGCCGACAGGGGGGGGATAGGGAGCTGTTTTTT
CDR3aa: CASSPRRQGGDRELFF

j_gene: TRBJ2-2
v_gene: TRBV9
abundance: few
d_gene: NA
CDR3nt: TGTGCCAGCAGCGTAGAGGCAGGCAACACCGGGGAGCTGTTTTTT
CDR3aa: CASSVEAGNTGELFF

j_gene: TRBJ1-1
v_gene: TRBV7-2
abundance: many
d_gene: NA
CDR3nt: TGTGCCAGCAGCTTAGACGTCCAGAGCACTGAAGCTTTCTTT
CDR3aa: CASSLDVQSTEAFF